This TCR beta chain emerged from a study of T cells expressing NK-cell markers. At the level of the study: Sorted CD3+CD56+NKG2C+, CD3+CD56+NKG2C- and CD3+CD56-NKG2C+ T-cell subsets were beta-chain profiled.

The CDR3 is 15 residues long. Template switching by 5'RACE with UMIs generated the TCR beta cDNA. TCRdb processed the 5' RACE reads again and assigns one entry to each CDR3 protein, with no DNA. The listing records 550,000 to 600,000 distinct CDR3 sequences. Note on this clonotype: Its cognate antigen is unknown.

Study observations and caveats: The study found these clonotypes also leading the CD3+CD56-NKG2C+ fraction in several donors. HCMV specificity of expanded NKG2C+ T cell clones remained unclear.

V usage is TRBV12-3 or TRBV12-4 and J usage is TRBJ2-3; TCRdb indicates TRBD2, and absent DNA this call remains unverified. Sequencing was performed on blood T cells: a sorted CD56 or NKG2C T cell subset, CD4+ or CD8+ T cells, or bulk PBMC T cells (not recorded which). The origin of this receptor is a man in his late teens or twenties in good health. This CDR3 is CASSQANRAGGSQYF.